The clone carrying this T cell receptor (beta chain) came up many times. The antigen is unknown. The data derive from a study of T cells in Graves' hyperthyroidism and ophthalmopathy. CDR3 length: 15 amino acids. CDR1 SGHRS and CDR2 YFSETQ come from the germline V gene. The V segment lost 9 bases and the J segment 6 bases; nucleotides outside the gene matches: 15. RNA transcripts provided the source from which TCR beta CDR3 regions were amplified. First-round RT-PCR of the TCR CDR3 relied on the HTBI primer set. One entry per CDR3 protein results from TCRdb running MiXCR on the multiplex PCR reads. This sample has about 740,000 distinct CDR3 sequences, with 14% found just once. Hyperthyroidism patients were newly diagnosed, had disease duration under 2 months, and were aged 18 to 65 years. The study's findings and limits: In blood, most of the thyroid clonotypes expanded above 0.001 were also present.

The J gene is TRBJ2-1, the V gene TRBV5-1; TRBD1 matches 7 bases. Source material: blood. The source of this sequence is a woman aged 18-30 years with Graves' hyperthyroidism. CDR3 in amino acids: CATSRDRVALNEQFF. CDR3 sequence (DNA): TGCGCCACCAGTAGAGACAGGGTTGCCCTCAATGAGCAGTTCTTC.